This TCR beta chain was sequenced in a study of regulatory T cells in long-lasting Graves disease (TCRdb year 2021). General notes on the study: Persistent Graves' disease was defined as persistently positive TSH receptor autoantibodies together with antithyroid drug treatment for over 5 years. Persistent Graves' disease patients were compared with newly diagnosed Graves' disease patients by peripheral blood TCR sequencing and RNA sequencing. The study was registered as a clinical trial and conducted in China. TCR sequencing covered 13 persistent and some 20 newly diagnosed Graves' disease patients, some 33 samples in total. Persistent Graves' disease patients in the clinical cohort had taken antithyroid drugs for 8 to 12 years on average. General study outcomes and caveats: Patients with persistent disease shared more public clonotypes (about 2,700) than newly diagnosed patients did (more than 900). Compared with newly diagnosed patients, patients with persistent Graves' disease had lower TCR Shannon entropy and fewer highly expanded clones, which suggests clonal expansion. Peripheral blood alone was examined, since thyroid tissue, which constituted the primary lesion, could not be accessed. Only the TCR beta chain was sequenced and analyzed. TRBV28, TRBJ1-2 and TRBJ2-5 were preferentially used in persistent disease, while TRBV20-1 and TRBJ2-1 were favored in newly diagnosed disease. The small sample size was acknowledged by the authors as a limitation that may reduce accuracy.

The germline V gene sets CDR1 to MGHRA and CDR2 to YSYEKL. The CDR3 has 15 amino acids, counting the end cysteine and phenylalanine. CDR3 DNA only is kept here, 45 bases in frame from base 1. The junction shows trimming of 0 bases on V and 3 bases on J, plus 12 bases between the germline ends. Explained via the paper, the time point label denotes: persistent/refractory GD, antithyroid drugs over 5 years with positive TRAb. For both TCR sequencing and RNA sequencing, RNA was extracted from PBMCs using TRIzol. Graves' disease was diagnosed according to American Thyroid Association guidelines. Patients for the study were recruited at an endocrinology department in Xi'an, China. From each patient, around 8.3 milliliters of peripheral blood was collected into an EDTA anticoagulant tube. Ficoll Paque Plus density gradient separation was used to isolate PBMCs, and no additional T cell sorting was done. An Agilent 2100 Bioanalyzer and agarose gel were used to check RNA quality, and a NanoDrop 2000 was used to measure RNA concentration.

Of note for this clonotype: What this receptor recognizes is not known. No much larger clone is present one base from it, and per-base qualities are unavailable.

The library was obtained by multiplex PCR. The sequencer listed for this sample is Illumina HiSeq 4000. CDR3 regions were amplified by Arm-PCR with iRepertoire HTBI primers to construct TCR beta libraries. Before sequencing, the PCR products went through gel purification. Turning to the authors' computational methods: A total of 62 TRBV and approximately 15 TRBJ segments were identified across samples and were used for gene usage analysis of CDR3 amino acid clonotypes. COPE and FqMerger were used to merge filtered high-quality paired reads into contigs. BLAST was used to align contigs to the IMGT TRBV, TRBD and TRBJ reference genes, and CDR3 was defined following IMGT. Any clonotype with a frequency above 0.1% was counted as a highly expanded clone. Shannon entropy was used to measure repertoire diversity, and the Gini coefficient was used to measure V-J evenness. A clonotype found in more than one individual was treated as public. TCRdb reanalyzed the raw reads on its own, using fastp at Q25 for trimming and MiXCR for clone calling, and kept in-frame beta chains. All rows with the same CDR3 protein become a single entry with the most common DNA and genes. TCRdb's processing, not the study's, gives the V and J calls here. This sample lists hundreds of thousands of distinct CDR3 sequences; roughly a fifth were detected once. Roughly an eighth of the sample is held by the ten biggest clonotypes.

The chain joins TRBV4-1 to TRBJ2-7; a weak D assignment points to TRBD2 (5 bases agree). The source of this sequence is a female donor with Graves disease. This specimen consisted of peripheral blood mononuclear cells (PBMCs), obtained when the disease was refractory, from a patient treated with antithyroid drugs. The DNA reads TGCGCCAGCAGCCAAGAGATATACGGGGACTACGAGCAGTACTTC. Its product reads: CASSQEIYGDYEQYF.